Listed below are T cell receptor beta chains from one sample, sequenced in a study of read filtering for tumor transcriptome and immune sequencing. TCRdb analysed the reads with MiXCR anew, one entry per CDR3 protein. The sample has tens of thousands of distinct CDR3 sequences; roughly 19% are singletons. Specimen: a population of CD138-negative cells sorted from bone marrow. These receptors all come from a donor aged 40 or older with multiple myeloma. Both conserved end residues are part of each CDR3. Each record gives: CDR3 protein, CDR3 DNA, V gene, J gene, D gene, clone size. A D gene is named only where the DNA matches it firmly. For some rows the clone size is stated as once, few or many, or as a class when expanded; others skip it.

CDR3aa: CASSGSSSREQFF; CDR3nt: TGTGCCAGCAGTGGGAGCAGCTCTCGTGAGCAGTTCTTC; v_gene: TRBV6-1; j_gene: TRBJ2-1; d_gene: .; abundance: many
CDR3aa: CASSLDPGVKTYEQYF; CDR3nt: TGTGCCAGCAGCTTGGACCCGGGAGTGAAAACCTACGAGCAGTACTTC; v_gene: TRBV5-4; j_gene: TRBJ2-7; d_gene: .; abundance: many
CDR3aa: CASSGGQTGDEQFF; CDR3nt: TGTGCCAGCAGCGGGGGACAGACCGGCGATGAGCAGTTCTTC; v_gene: TRBV9; j_gene: TRBJ2-1; d_gene: TRBD1; abundance: many
CDR3aa: CASSLGVLLVDRGENEKLFF; CDR3nt: TGTGCCAGCAGCTTAGGAGTCCTATTGGTGGACAGGGGGGAAAATGAAAAACTGTTTTTT; v_gene: TRBV7-8; j_gene: TRBJ1-4; d_gene: TRBD1; abundance: many
CDR3aa: CASSLGPLYEQYF; CDR3nt: TGCGCCAGCAGCCTGGGCCCTCTCTACGAGCAGTACTTC; v_gene: TRBV5-1; j_gene: TRBJ2-7; d_gene: .; abundance: many
CDR3aa: CSVRTPLEKHYNEQFF; CDR3nt: TGCAGTGTTCGAACTCCGCTCGAGAAACACTACAATGAGCAGTTCTTC; v_gene: TRBV20-1; j_gene: TRBJ2-1; d_gene: .; abundance: .
CDR3aa: CASSLTGQVNTGELFF; CDR3nt: TGTGCCAGCAGCTTAACTGGACAAGTTAACACCGGGGAGCTGTTTTTT; v_gene: TRBV7-3; j_gene: TRBJ2-2; d_gene: .; abundance: many
CDR3aa: CASSLRVSSYEQYF; CDR3nt: TGCGCCAGCAGCTTGCGCGTGAGCTCCTACGAGCAGTACTTC; v_gene: TRBV5-1; j_gene: TRBJ2-7; d_gene: .; abundance: .
CDR3aa: CASSSRGTGTYEQYF; CDR3nt: TGTGCCAGCAGCTCCCGCGGGACAGGTACCTACGAGCAGTACTTC; v_gene: TRBV7-9; j_gene: TRBJ2-7; d_gene: TRBD1; abundance: many
CDR3aa: CASSLGERILRNTIYF; CDR3nt: TGTGCCAGCAGCTTAGGAGAGCGAATTCTGAGAAACACCATATATTTT; v_gene: TRBV7-6; j_gene: TRBJ1-3; d_gene: .; abundance: .
CDR3aa: CASSPQGDKNIQYF; CDR3nt: TGTGCCAGCTCACCCCAGGGGGACAAAAACATTCAGTACTTC; v_gene: TRBV18; j_gene: TRBJ2-4; d_gene: TRBD1; abundance: many
CDR3aa: CASSVQGRDEQFF; CDR3nt: TGTGCCAGCAGTGTCCAGGGTCGGGATGAGCAGTTCTTC; v_gene: TRBV6-1; j_gene: TRBJ2-1; d_gene: .; abundance: many
CDR3aa: CASSLYEGETQYF; CDR3nt: TGTGCCAGCAGTTTGTACGAGGGAGAGACCCAGTACTTC; v_gene: TRBV27; j_gene: TRBJ2-5; d_gene: .; abundance: many
CDR3aa: CASRLQETQYF; CDR3nt: TGTGCCAGCAGACTGCAAGAGACCCAGTACTTC; v_gene: TRBV6-6; j_gene: TRBJ2-5; d_gene: .; abundance: many
CDR3aa: CASTKQGPYEKLFF; CDR3nt: TGTGCCAGCACCAAACAGGGGCCTTATGAAAAACTGTTTTTT; v_gene: TRBV7-9; j_gene: TRBJ1-4; d_gene: TRBD1; abundance: many
CDR3aa: CASSSDRLSGELFF; CDR3nt: TGTGCCAGCAGTTCGGACCGACTCTCCGGGGAGTTGTTTTTT; v_gene: TRBV6-5; j_gene: TRBJ2-2; d_gene: .; abundance: .
CDR3aa: CSVGRQAGGELFF; CDR3nt: TGCAGCGTTGGTCGGCAGGCAGGCGGGGAGCTGTTTTTT; v_gene: TRBV29-1; j_gene: TRBJ2-2; d_gene: .; abundance: many
CDR3aa: CASSRTGGNTIYF; CDR3nt: TGTGCCAGCAGCCGGACAGGTGGAAACACCATATATTTT; v_gene: TRBV27; j_gene: TRBJ1-3; d_gene: TRBD1; abundance: few
CDR3aa: CASPPRTGTGALTTEAFF; CDR3nt: TGTGCCAGCCCACCCCGAACCGGGACAGGGGCCCTCACCACTGAAGCTTTCTTT; v_gene: TRBV28; j_gene: TRBJ1-1; d_gene: TRBD1; abundance: few
CDR3aa: CSAGTSGRGTDTQYF; CDR3nt: TGCAGTGCCGGGACTAGCGGGAGGGGCACAGATACGCAGTATTTT; v_gene: TRBV20-1; j_gene: TRBJ2-3; d_gene: TRBD2; abundance: many
CDR3aa: CASSLGQPGTDTQYF; CDR3nt: TGTGCCAGCAGTTTAGGGCAGCCAGGCACAGATACGCAGTATTTT; v_gene: TRBV12-3/TRBV12-4; j_gene: TRBJ2-3; d_gene: .; abundance: many
CDR3aa: CASSYINGLAESYTGELFF; CDR3nt: TGTGCCAGCAGTTACATAAATGGACTAGCGGAAAGCTACACCGGGGAGCTGTTTTTT; v_gene: TRBV6-2/TRBV6-3; j_gene: TRBJ2-2; d_gene: TRBD2; abundance: many
CDR3aa: CASSPSRTNTEAFF; CDR3nt: TGTGCCAGCAGCCCCAGCAGGACGAACACTGAAGCTTTCTTT; v_gene: TRBV7-3; j_gene: TRBJ1-1; d_gene: .; abundance: few
CDR3aa: CASSNRGSEPDTQYF; CDR3nt: TGCGCCAGCAGCAACAGGGGGTCGGAGCCAGATACGCAGTATTTT; v_gene: TRBV23-1; j_gene: TRBJ2-3; d_gene: TRBD1; abundance: .
CDR3aa: CASNPGRGTEAFF; CDR3nt: TGCGCCAGCAACCCCGGAAGGGGCACTGAAGCTTTCTTT; v_gene: TRBV5-1; j_gene: TRBJ1-1; d_gene: .; abundance: many
CDR3aa: CSASPGVGDTEAFF; CDR3nt: TGCAGTGCTAGCCCGGGAGTTGGAGACACTGAAGCTTTCTTT; v_gene: TRBV20-1; j_gene: TRBJ1-1; d_gene: .; abundance: medium-sized
CDR3aa: CASSRGQGSLLHF; CDR3nt: TGTGCCAGCAGCCGGGGACAGGGTTCACTCCTCCACTTT; v_gene: TRBV7-2; j_gene: TRBJ1-6; d_gene: TRBD1; abundance: .
CDR3aa: CASSRTGVGRGEMSEQFF; CDR3nt: TGTGCCAGTAGCCGGACAGGGGTCGGGCGGGGGGAAATGTCGGAGCAGTTCTTC; v_gene: TRBV19; j_gene: TRBJ2-1; d_gene: .; abundance: many
CDR3aa: CASSSELYEQYF; CDR3nt: TGTGCCAGCAGCTCCGAATTATACGAGCAGTACTTC; v_gene: TRBV6-5; j_gene: TRBJ2-7; d_gene: .; abundance: many
CDR3aa: CASSAGQGDQPQHF; CDR3nt: TGCGCCAGCAGCGCAGGACAGGGCGATCAGCCCCAGCATTTT; v_gene: TRBV5-1; j_gene: TRBJ1-5; d_gene: TRBD1; abundance: many
CDR3aa: CASSLTRDRGTDTQYF; CDR3nt: TGTGCCAGCAGCTTAACCCGGGACAGGGGCACAGATACGCAGTATTTT; v_gene: TRBV7-3; j_gene: TRBJ2-3; d_gene: TRBD1; abundance: .
CDR3aa: CASSLAGRNEQFF; CDR3nt: TGTGCCAGCAGCCTAGCGGGAAGGAATGAGCAGTTCTTC; v_gene: TRBV28; j_gene: TRBJ2-1; d_gene: TRBD2; abundance: many
CDR3aa: CASSTTSNSTDTQYF; CDR3nt: TGTGCCAGCAGCACTACTAGCAACAGCACAGATACGCAGTATTTT; v_gene: TRBV5-8; j_gene: TRBJ2-3; d_gene: .; abundance: .